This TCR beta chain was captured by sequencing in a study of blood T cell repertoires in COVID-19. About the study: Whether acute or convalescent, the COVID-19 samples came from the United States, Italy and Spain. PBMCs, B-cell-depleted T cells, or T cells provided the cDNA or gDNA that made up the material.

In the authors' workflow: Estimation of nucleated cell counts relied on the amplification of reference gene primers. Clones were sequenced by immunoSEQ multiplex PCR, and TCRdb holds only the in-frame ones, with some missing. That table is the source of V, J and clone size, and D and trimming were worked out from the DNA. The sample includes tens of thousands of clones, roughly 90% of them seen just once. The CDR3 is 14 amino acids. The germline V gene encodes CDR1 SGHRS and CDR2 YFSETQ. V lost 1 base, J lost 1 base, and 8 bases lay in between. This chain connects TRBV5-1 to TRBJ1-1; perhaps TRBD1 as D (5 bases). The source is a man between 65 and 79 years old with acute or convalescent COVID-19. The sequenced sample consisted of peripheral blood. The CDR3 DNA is TGCGCCAGCAGCTTGTGGAGGGGGAACACTGAAGCTTTCTTT. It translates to CASSLWRGNTEAFF.